The 21 T cell receptor beta chains below come from one sample, sequenced in a study of T cell responses to AZD1222 COVID-19 vaccine. Assay used: immunoSEQ multiplex PCR; TCRdb lists only in-frame clones, some missing. The data hold about 140,000 clones, with around 90% observed a single time. This material consisted of peripheral blood, taken on day 0 of AZD1222 vaccination. The receptors come from an adult in good health.

CDR3 DNA sequence: TGTGCCAGCAGCTTTTTTGTTAATAGGGACATTGCCGCCTACAATGAGCAGTTCTTC. Protein product: CASSFFVNRDIAAYNEQFF. The rearrangement uses TRBV7-9 and TRBJ2-1; a weak D match, TRBD1 (6 bases). CDR1 SEHNR and CDR2 FQNEAQ come from the germline V gene (reference sequence). CDR3 length: 19 amino acids. V was pared by 3 bases and J by 2 bases, with 23 bases between.

This chain links TRBV9 with TRBJ1-2; 7 bases fit TRBD1. Germline V lookup: CDR1 SGDLS, CDR2 YYNGEE. CDR3 length: 14 residues. The trim removed 3 bases at V and 3 bases at J, leaving 5 bases unmatched. The CDR3: CASSAKGGDYGYTF. The CDR3 nucleotides read TGTGCCAGCAGCGCCAAAGGGGGCGACTATGGCTACACCTTC.

The count of this clone is one. The CDR3 spells CASTDWTSGREQDTQYF. CDR3 sequence (DNA): TGTGCCAGCACCGATTGGACTAGCGGGAGGGAGCAGGATACGCAGTATTTT. The chain is built from TRBV2 and TRBJ2-3; 15 bases match TRBD2. This CDR3 spans 17 amino acids. V was pared by 7 bases and J by 6 bases, with 11 bases of the junction left unmatched. CDR1 and CDR2 (germline): SNHLY, FYNNEI. Full variable domain (remainder filled in from reference TRBV2 and TRBJ2-3): EPEVTQTPSHQVTQMGQEVILRCVPISNHLYFYWYRQILGQKVEFLVSFYNNEISEKSEIFDDQFSVERPDGSNFTLKIRSTKLEDSAMYFCASTDWTSGREQDTQYFGPGTRLTVL.

The chain links TRBV19 to TRBJ1-1; no definite D call. The length of the CDR3 is 13 residues. Per the germline V gene, CDR1 is LNHDA and CDR2 is SQIVND (reference sequence). V dropped 4 bases and J dropped 0 bases, with 6 bases sitting between them. CDR3 residues: CASSNKMNTEAFF. CDR3 in DNA: TGTGCCAGTAGTAACAAAATGAACACTGAAGCTTTCTTT.

The J gene is TRBJ1-1, the V gene TRBV19, with a possible D match to TRBD1 (5 bases). This CDR3 comprises 15 residues. Trimming took off 7 bases at V and 2 bases at J, with 17 bases between the two ends. The germline V gene has CDR1 LNHDA and CDR2 SQIVND (reference sequence). Here the CDR3 reads CASIGTPGPNTEAFF. Here the CDR3 DNA reads TGTGCCAGTATTGGTACTCCGGGACCCAACACTGAAGCTTTCTTT.

This rearrangement joins TRBV19 to TRBJ2-2; D could derive from TRBD1 or TRBD2 (5 bases each). V lost 4 bases, J lost 10 bases, and 16 bases lay in between. The germline CDR1 and CDR2 sequences are LNHDA and SQIVND (reference sequence). The CDR3 is 14 residues long. CDR3 amino acids: CASSKGPGVSELFF. In nucleotides, the CDR3 is TGTGCCAGTAGTAAGGGACCCGGAGTTTCGGAGCTGTTTTTT.

The chain has TRBV7-8 and TRBJ2-7, with TRBD2 identical over 11 bases. From germline, CDR1 is SGHVS and CDR2 FQNEAQ. The CDR3 is made up of 17 amino acids. Trimming at V came to 5 bases and at J to 4 bases, leaving 13 bases not matched to a gene. The DNA for the CDR3 is TGTGCCAGCAGCCCTGTGGGTAGCGGGAGGGCCCGGTACGAGCAGTACTTC. This sequence encodes CASSPVGSGRARYEQYF.

CDR3 residues: CASSLDYQRPEAFF. Written as DNA, the CDR3 is TGTGCCAGCAGCTTGGATTATCAGAGGCCTGAAGCTTTCTTT. The J gene is TRBJ1-1, the V gene TRBV5-4; D remains unclear. The CDR3 is 14 amino acids. Trimming removed 0 bases at V and 6 bases at J, with 12 bases between. Germline CDR1 SGHNT, CDR2 YYREEE (reference sequence).

A remark on this clone: The same CDR3 arises from other DNA sequences in this sample as well. The chain couples TRBV5-1 to TRBJ2-5; 9 bases align to TRBD1. CDR1 and CDR2 from the germline V gene are SGHRS and YFSETQ. V lost 2 bases, J lost 2 bases, and 1 base stayed unmatched. The CDR3 extends over 14 amino acids. CDR3 nucleotides: TGCGCCAGCAGCTTAGGACAGGGGCAAGAGACCCAGTACTTC. This translates into CASSLGQGQETQYF.

This clone was picked up one time. This chain links TRBV9 with TRBJ2-7; tentatively, D is TRBD2 (6 bases). V was pared by 4 bases and J by 2 bases, with 13 bases between. This CDR3 has 14 residues. Germline CDR1 reads SGDLS; CDR2 reads YYNGEE. CDR3 loop: CASSPGLTTYEQYF. The CDR3 coding sequence is TGTGCCAGCAGCCCGGGACTTACGACCTACGAGCAGTACTTC. The full variable domain, completed using reference TRBV9 and TRBJ2-7, is DSGVTQTPKHLITATGQRVTLRCSPRSGDLSVYWYQQSLDQGLQFLIQYYNGEERAKGNILERFSAQQFPDLHSELNLSSLELGDSALYFCASSPGLTTYEQYFGPGTRLTVT.

The CDR3 coding sequence is TGTGCCAGCAGACAGGACAGGGTCGGCTATGGCTACACCTTC. It translates to CASRQDRVGYGYTF. This rearrangement joins TRBV5-6 to TRBJ1-2, with 8 bases lining up with TRBD1. Germline CDR1 reads SGHDT; CDR2 reads YYEEEE. Losses at the gene ends were 5 bases for V and 4 bases for J; bases not matched to a gene: 7. The CDR3 has 14 residues.

The rearrangement joins TRBV27 to TRBJ2-1, with 7 bases matching TRBD2. The length of the CDR3 is 15 residues. After removal of 5 bases from V and 4 bases from J, the junction contained 8 bases not matched to a gene. The germline V gene has CDR1 MNHEY and CDR2 SMNVEV (reference sequence). In nucleotides, the CDR3 is TGTGCCAGCAGTCCCCTAGCGGACCTATACAATGAGCAGTTCTTC. Translating gives CASSPLADLYNEQFF.

The chain joins TRBV2 to TRBJ1-5, with D possibly TRBD1 on 5 matching bases. The ends were cut back, 9 bases at V and 1 base at J, with 10 bases in the middle. Per germline, CDR1 SNHLY and CDR2 FYNNEI. The CDR3 runs 13 residues. The DNA of the CDR3 is TGTGCCAGTCGGGGGGTAAGCAATCAGCCCCAGCATTTT. This sequence encodes CASRGVSNQPQHF.

The chain couples TRBV6-1 to TRBJ1-3; no firm D call. Germline V gene sequence: CDR1 MNHNS, CDR2 SASEGT. The CDR3 is made up of 13 amino acids. The V end lost 0 bases, the J end lost 2 bases, and 2 bases lay between the germline ends. CDR3 nucleotides: TGTGCCAGCAGTGAAGCGCCTGGAAACACCATATATTTT. This translates into CASSEAPGNTIYF.

In DNA, the CDR3 is TGCGCCAGCAGCTTGGCCTTCACAGGGGAGGGGACAGATACGCAGTATTTT. Residues: CASSLAFTGEGTDTQYF. The chain combines TRBV5-1 with TRBJ2-3; either TRBD1 or TRBD2 may supply D (7 bases each). Per germline, CDR1 SGHRS and CDR2 YFSETQ. The CDR3 is made up of 17 amino acids. V was clipped by 0 bases and J by 3 bases, with 17 bases between them. The variable domain in full, with the rest retrieved from reference TRBV5-1 and TRBJ2-3, is KAGVTQTPRYLIKTRGQQVTLSCSPISGHRSVSWYQQTPGQGLQFLFEYFSETQRNKGNFPGRFSGRQFSNSRSEMNVSTLELGDSALYLCASSLAFTGEGTDTQYFGPGTRLTVL.

The table lists this clone with a count of one. This chain uses TRBV30 with TRBJ2-7; D tentatively reads TRBD1 or TRBD2 (5 bases each). Germline V gene lookup returns CDR1 GTSNPN and CDR2 SVGIG (reference sequence). The CDR3 totals 14 residues. The V end lost 0 bases, the J end lost 3 bases, and 12 bases lay between the germline ends. The CDR3 region has the DNA TGTGCCTGGAGTGTATCAGGGACCCGCTACGAGCAGTACTTC. Translating gives CAWSVSGTRYEQYF.

The chain has TRBV11-3 and TRBJ2-2, with 7 bases fitting TRBD1. The CDR3 covers 18 residues. Germline V CDR1 and CDR2: SGHNT, YENEEA. V lost 5 bases and J lost 2; bases outside the gene matches: 14. CDR3 coding DNA: TGTGCCAGCAGCCCCGGGCGCTTCGACAGGGCCAACACCGGGGAGCTGTTTTTT. Its protein is CASSPGRFDRANTGELFF.

The chain links TRBV28 to TRBJ1-1, with D uncertain. Trimming removed 1 base from V and 1 base from J, with 7 bases in between. The CDR3 covers 14 residues. Germline V gene sequence: CDR1 MDHEN, CDR2 SYDVKM. CDR3 DNA: TGTGCCAGCAGTTTATTTAATAGGAACACTGAAGCTTTCTTT. Its translation is CASSLFNRNTEAFF.

The chain employs TRBV18 and TRBJ1-2, with D perhaps matching TRBD1 (6 bases). The germline V and J ends were trimmed by 2 bases and 4 bases, with 14 bases remaining between them. CDR1 is KGHSH and CDR2 is LQKENI in the germline V gene. This CDR3 is 15 amino acids long. The CDR3 sequence: CASSPSGAPGYGYTF. CDR3 DNA sequence: TGTGCCAGCTCACCATCAGGGGCCCCGGGCTATGGCTACACCTTC.

J is TRBJ2-1 and V is TRBV28; 10 bases map to TRBD2. CDR1 is MDHEN and CDR2 is SYDVKM in the germline V gene. Losses at the gene ends were 7 bases for V and 5 bases for J; bases not matched to a gene: 11. This CDR3 contains 16 residues. The CDR3 DNA reads as TGTGCCAGCATCTTAAGCGGGGGGGTTATGGACAATGAGCAGTTCTTC. Its translation is CASILSGGVMDNEQFF.

The chain is built from TRBV5-4 and TRBJ1-1; 9 bases agree with TRBD1. This CDR3 is built from 15 residues. CDR1 is SGHNT, CDR2 YYREEE, per germline (reference sequence). Losses at the gene ends were 3 bases for V and 5 bases for J; bases not matched to a gene: 8. In DNA, the CDR3 is TGTGCCAGCAGCTCGGCGACAGGGGGGAGGACTGAAGCTTTCTTT. Protein: CASSSATGGRTEAFF. Looking up the rest from reference TRBV5-4 and TRBJ1-1 gives the full variable domain: ETGVTQSPTHLIKTRGQQVTLRCSSQSGHNTVSWYQQALGQGPQFIFQYYREEENGRGNFPPRFSGLQFPNYSSELNVNALELDDSALYLCASSSATGGRTEAFFGQGTRLTVV.